This TCR beta chain was obtained from a study of T cell responses to AZD1222 COVID-19 vaccine. For the study at large: Pooling covered second doses at about 4 or about 12 weeks.

Sequencing used immunoSEQ multiplex PCR; TCRdb keeps in-frame clones, though not all of them. Of around 100,000 clones in the sample, 84% were seen once. Germline V CDR1 and CDR2: LNHDA, SQIVND (reference sequence). The CDR3 totals 12 residues. Between the trimmed V and J ends, which lost 7 bases and 6 bases, there was a span of 9 bases. The V call is TRBV19, the J call TRBJ2-2; D not resolved. Source: peripheral blood, taken on day 0 of AZD1222 vaccination. The TCR sequence derives from an adult in good health. This chain's CDR3 is CASTPPAGELFF. The CDR3 coding sequence is TGTGCCAGTACCCCTCCGGCCGGGGAGCTGTTTTTT.